This is a list of T cell receptor beta chains from one sample in a study of blood T cell repertoires in COVID-19. Clones were read by immunoSEQ multiplex PCR, and TCRdb kept only the in-frame ones, dropping some. The sample includes some 70,000 clones, 80% seen only once; the top ten take 9.5% to 15%. Input material: peripheral blood. The receptors shown here come from a man between 50 and 59 years old with COVID-19, enrolled during active disease. The CDR3 runs from the conserved cysteine through the conserved F or W. A D gene is named only where the DNA matches it firmly. Clone sizes are given selectively: once, few, many, or a class where the clone is expanded.

TRBV19	-	-	TRBJ2-1	TGTGCCAGTAGCCGACAGAGTGAGCAGTTCTTC	CASSRQSEQFF
TRBV27	-	TRBD1	TRBJ1-1	TGTGCCAGCAGTTCCCCCGACAGGGTGGACACTGAAGCTTTCTTT	CASSSPDRVDTEAFF
TRBV6-4	few	TRBD2	TRBJ2-1	TGTGCCAGCAGTGGCCAGGCGGGAGAATACAATGAGCAGTTCTTC	CASSGQAGEYNEQFF
TRBV4-1	once	-	TRBJ1-1	TGCGCCAGCAGCACTCGACATGGCTTCAACACTGAAGCTTTCTTT	CASSTRHGFNTEAFF
TRBV9	-	-	TRBJ2-5	TGTGCCAGCAGCGTCAGCGGGCTCCAAGAGACCCAGTACTTC	CASSVSGLQETQYF
TRBV7-3	-	-	TRBJ2-2	TGTGCCAGCAGCCCGAACGCAGGAACGAACACCGGGGAGCTGTTTTTT	CASSPNAGTNTGELFF
TRBV28	-	-	TRBJ2-2	TGTGCCAGCAGTTTAGAGCGAGCCGGGGAGCTGTTTTTT	CASSLERAGELFF
TRBV6-1	many	TRBD1	TRBJ1-4	TGTGCCAGCAGTGACCCGCAGGGGGCACTACGAGAAAAACTGTTTTTT	CASSDPQGALREKLFF
TRBV5-4	-	TRBD1	TRBJ2-7	TGTGCCAGCAGCCCGACGGGGACAGGGATGATGGGCGAGCAGTACTTC	CASSPTGTGMMGEQYF
TRBV10-3	-	-	TRBJ2-5	TGTGCCATCAGCCTCGAGAAAGAGACCCAGTACTTC	CAISLEKETQYF
TRBV7-2	-	-	TRBJ1-6	TGTGCCAGCAGCTCTGGACCTGGAGGTAATTCACCCCTCCACTTT	CASSSGPGGNSPLHF
TRBV5-1	-	-	TRBJ2-3	TGCGCCAGCAGCTTCCGGGGAACCGGAGGGGAGGCAGATACGCAGTATTTT	CASSFRGTGGEADTQYF
TRBV4-2	-	TRBD2	TRBJ2-1	TGTGCCAGCAGCCGCGGGACTAGCGGGAGTTGGTACAATGAGCAGTTCTTC	CASSRGTSGSWYNEQFF
TRBV27	-	TRBD1	TRBJ2-1	TGTGCCAGCAGCCCCATCGACAGGGACCCCTACAATGAGCAGTTCTTC	CASSPIDRDPYNEQFF
TRBV6-6	few	-	TRBJ2-7	TGTGCCAGCAGTTACTCGGAGGGCTCCTACGAGCAGTACTTC	CASSYSEGSYEQYF
TRBV6-5	-	-	TRBJ1-4	TGTGCCAGCAGACAAAATGAAAAACTGTTTTTT	CASRQNEKLFF
TRBV4-3	-	-	TRBJ2-3	TGCGCCAGCAGCCAAGAGAGTAACAGACGCACAGATACGCAGTATTTT	CASSQESNRRTDTQYF
TRBV5-4	-	TRBD2	TRBJ2-1	TGTGCCAGCAGCTTGGGCGGGAGTGGAAACAATGAGCAGTTCTTC	CASSLGGSGNNEQFF
TRBV12-3/TRBV12-4	few	-	TRBJ1-1	TGTGCCAGCGGGCGCTCCAACAGGGAAGAAGCTTTCTTT	CASGRSNREEAFF
TRBV7-3	-	TRBD2	TRBJ2-1	TGTGCCAGCAGCAGACAAGGACTAGCCCACACTGAGCAGTTCTTC	CASSRQGLAHTEQFF
TRBV5-1	-	-	TRBJ1-5	TGCGCCAGCAGCCCTGGGCTCGTCGATCAGCCCCAGCATTTT	CASSPGLVDQPQHF
TRBV2	-	TRBD2	TRBJ2-5	TGTGCCAGCAGTGAGTTTGGGACTAGCGCGGAGACCCAGTACTTC	CASSEFGTSAETQYF
TRBV28	-	TRBD2	TRBJ2-1	TGTGCCAGCAGTTTAGGCCCCGGGACTAGCGGGAACGAGCAGTTCTTC	CASSLGPGTSGNEQFF
TRBV5-1	-	TRBD2	TRBJ2-5	TGCGCCAGCAGCCCCCGGACTAGCGGTGAGACCCAGTACTTC	CASSPRTSGETQYF
TRBV4-2	medium-sized	-	TRBJ1-2	TGTGCCAGCAGCCAAGATGGGTCCCCCGGCGGCTATGGCTACACCTTC	CASSQDGSPGGYGYTF
TRBV5-1	-	-	TRBJ1-4	TGCGCCAGCAGCCCCAGAGGGCAGACCGCAACTAATGAAAAACTGTTTTTT	CASSPRGQTATNEKLFF
TRBV7-2	-	-	TRBJ1-5	TGTGCCAGCAGCCCTACCCAGCGACAGCCCCAGCATTTT	CASSPTQRQPQHF
TRBV6-5	few	TRBD1	TRBJ1-1	TGTGCCAGCAGTTACTCGAGAGGGGGCAACACTGAAGCTTTCTTT	CASSYSRGGNTEAFF
TRBV4-1	-	-	TRBJ1-5	TGCGCCAGCAGCCAGCCGCGGAGCAATCAGCCCCAGCATTTT	CASSQPRSNQPQHF
TRBV12-5	-	-	TRBJ1-5	TGTGCTAGTGGTTTGGAACAGGGTGACAATCAGCCCCAGCATTTT	CASGLEQGDNQPQHF
TRBV15	-	TRBD2	TRBJ2-3	TGTGCCACCAGCACTCGACTAGCGGGGTCAGATACGCAGTATTTT	CATSTRLAGSDTQYF